The text below deals with one T cell receptor (beta chain). This receptor's antigen is unknown. Base qualities are not at hand, and no much larger clone is one base apart. The entry originates in a study of T cells after yellow fever vaccination (dated by TCRdb to the late 2010s). With respect to the entire study: Libraries from fractions with low cell numbers were prepared with the SMART-Seq v4 Ultra Low Input RNA kit. The cohort comprised two healthy male donors, one aged 18 to 30 and one aged 30 to 39 years. Bulk TCR alpha and beta repertoires were sequenced longitudinally to track T-cell clones before and after primary and booster YFV17D yellow fever vaccination. Blood samples were taken at several timepoints before and after primary and secondary immunization, and bulk PBMC replicates and cell subsets were isolated. General findings and caveats noted by the study authors: After the booster, most of the clones that had expanded following primary vaccination were detected again (almost 98% of CD4 and around 90% of CD8), which suggests that memory was broadly maintained. Because abundant contaminating clonotypes from the bulk population could be contained in FACS-sorted repertoires, computational filtering was required. The secondary T-cell response was weaker than the primary response but faster, peaking on day 5 instead of day 15. A small fraction of clonotypes showed up in both the CD4 and CD8 compartments, probably as a result of convergent recombination. Because the study included only a couple of donors, the extent to which the findings can be generalized is limited.

Its CDR3 holds 17 amino acids, cysteine through phenylalanine. Solely the CDR3 DNA is kept, with 51 bases framed from the first base. The germline V gene encodes CDR1 LGHNT and CDR2 FRNRAP. The junction shows trimming of 3 bases on V and 2 bases on J, plus 17 bases between the germline ends. The treatment or condition label of this sample denotes: live attenuated yellow fever vaccine strain. At each blood-draw timepoint, two biological replicates of bulk PBMCs were collected. PBMCs were isolated from peripheral blood using a standard Ficoll-Paque protocol. TriZol was used to extract RNA from bulk PBMCs, from CD4 and CD8 fractions, and from dextramer-positive and dextramer-negative fractions. TCR cDNA was made using 5'RACE template switching, a step that added a universal primer site and unique molecular identifiers. Priming for cDNA synthesis came from both the TCR alpha and TCR beta constant segments. Library amplification involved two PCR steps, and the second step added sample barcodes and sequencing adapters. Libraries were sequenced on Illumina HiSeq 2500 (2x100 bp) or NovaSeq (2x150 bp). Per the source publication's procedure: Demultiplexing of reads and collapsing into UMI consensus sequences were performed with MIGEC, and V(D)J alignment was carried out with MiXCR. Vaccine-responding clonotypes were identified with edgeR using replicate PBMC samples, with FDR below 0.01 and a log2 fold change above 5 up to day 15 being required. Bulk clonotypes were assigned CD4 or CD8 identity according to which sequenced CD4 or CD8 repertoire held them at higher abundance. The public reads were quality trimmed at Q25 with fastp and then assembled into clones with MiXCR by TCRdb, keeping productive beta chains. One record per CDR3 amino acid sequence lists the most common genes and DNA. These V and J calls originate from TCRdb's pipeline instead of the authors' own analysis. This sample lists hundreds of thousands of distinct CDR3 sequences; around a tenth were detected once. Around 20% of the sample is taken by the ten largest.

The V and J segments used are TRBV12-5 and TRBJ2-1, with the D gene not clear enough to name. The sequence came from a man between 18 and 35 years old who received the YFV17D yellow fever vaccine. The input for sequencing was PBMCs, taken on the day of the first yellow fever vaccination. CDR3 region: CASGFLRRSGTYNEQFF. The bases read TGTGCTAGTGGTTTTCTTCGTAGGTCAGGCACCTACAATGAGCAGTTCTTC.